A single sample is the source of the 5 T cell receptor beta chains below, sequenced in a study of T cells in women clearing cervical HPV infection. The table came from immunoSEQ multiplex PCR; TCRdb's copy has only in-frame clones and leaves some out. In all, the sample yields around 40,000 clones. The sample comprised blood buffy coat. The origin of the receptors is a woman between 18 and 70 years old with a cervical HPV16 infection that either progressed to CIN3+ or cleared (not recorded which).

For this clone: The read stops 3 residues short of the end of the CDR3; the missing end is completed from the germline J gene. The rearrangement uses TRBV20-1 and TRBJ1-1, with D possibly TRBD1 on 6 matching bases. Germline V CDR1 and CDR2: DFQATT, SNEGSKA (reference sequence). This CDR3 contains 11 residues. CDR3 loop: CSAKGGQGAFF. CDR3 DNA, as far as it was read: TGCAGTGCTAAGGGGGGGCAAGGA.

Points on this clone: The CDR3 goes on 3 residues after the read ends, and that part is filled in from the germline J gene. The rearrangement joins TRBV20-1 to TRBJ2-1; 12 bases are a match to TRBD2. The CDR3 totals 14 residues. The germline V gene encodes CDR1 DFQATT and CDR2 SNEGSKA (reference sequence). The ends lost 5 bases at V and 4 bases at J; junction bases unmatched: 3. CDR3 amino acids: CSASGTSGYNEQFF. The part of the CDR3 DNA that was read is TGCAGTGCTTCCGGGACTAGCGGGTACAATGAG.

Partial CDR3 DNA: TGTGCCAGCAGCTTAGACAGTAGAAACTATGGT. The encoded protein is CASSLDSRNYG. The full CDR3 protein is CASSLDSRNYGQYF. V and J are TRBV5-4 and TRBJ2-4, with D possibly TRBD1 on 5 matching bases. The read comes to an end 3 residues before the CDR3 does, leaving the germline J gene to fill in the end. The CDR3 runs 14 residues. From germline, CDR1 is SGHNT and CDR2 YYREEE (reference sequence).

Concerning this clone: From the germline J gene comes the end of the CDR3, since the read stops 3 residues before it. This rearrangement joins TRBV20-1 to TRBJ1-6; TRBD1 matches 7 bases. V shed 4 bases, J shed 5 bases, and the junction held 5 bases outside the gene matches. The CDR3 has 14 amino acids. CDR1 and CDR2 (germline): DFQATT, SNEGSKA (reference sequence). The CDR3 bases that were read are TGCAGTGCTATAGGACAGGCCGATAATTCACCC. Translating it yields CSAIGQADNSP. In full, the CDR3 reads CSAIGQADNSPLHF.

Points on this clone: The read comes to an end 3 residues before the CDR3 does, leaving the germline J gene to fill in the end. The V gene is TRBV6-2 or TRBV6-3, the J gene TRBJ2-1; 11 positions agree with TRBD2. V trimming: 5 bases; J trimming: 7 bases; junction bases outside the gene matches: 7. The CDR3 totals 15 residues. CDR1 is MNHEY and CDR2 is SVGEGT in the germline V gene. The CDR3 DNA, read in part, is TGTGCCAGCAGTGGGGCTAGCGGGGGGTGGAATGAG. Encoded protein: CASSGASGGWNE. The whole CDR3 protein reads CASSGASGGWNEQFF.